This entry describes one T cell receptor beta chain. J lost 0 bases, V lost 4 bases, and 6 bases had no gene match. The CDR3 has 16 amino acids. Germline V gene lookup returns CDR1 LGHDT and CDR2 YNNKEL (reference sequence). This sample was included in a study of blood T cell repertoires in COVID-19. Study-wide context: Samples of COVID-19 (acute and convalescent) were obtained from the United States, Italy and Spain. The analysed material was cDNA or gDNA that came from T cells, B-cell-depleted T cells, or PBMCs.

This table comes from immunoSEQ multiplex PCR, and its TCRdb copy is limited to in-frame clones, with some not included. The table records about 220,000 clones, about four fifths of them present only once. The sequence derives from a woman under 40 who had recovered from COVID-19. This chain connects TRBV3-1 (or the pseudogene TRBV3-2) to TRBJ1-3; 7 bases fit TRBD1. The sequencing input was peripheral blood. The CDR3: CASSLLGTASGNTIYF. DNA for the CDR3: TGTGCCAGCAGCCTCCTGGGGACAGCCTCTGGAAACACCATATATTTT.